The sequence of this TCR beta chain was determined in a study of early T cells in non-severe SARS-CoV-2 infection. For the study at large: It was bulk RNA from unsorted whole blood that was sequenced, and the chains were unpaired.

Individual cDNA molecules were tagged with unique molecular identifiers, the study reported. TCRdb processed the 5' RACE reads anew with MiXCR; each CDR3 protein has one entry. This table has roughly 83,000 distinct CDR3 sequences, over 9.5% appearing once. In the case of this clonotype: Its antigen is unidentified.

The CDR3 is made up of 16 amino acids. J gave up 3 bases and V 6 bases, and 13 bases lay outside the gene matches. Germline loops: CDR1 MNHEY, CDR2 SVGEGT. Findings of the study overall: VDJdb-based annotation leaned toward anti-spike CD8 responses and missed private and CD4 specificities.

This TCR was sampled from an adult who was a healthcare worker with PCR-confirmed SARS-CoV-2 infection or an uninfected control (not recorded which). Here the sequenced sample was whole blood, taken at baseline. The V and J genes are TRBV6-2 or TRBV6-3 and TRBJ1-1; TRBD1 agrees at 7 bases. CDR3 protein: CASSLLTTQGHTEAFF. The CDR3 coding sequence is TGTGCCAGCAGCCTACTAACAACACAGGGGCACACTGAAGCTTTCTTT.